This is a list of T cell receptor beta chains from one sample in a study of beta chain features in type 1 diabetes. Profiling relied on immunoSEQ multiplex PCR, and the TCRdb table lists in-frame clones only, not all of them. The table lists about 260,000 clones, around 21% of them singletons. Sequencing was done on a sample of naive CD4+ T cells from blood. All receptors come from a woman aged 40 to 49 with type 1 diabetes. CDR3s include the opening cysteine and the closing phenylalanine or tryptophan. D genes are given only for firm matches. Only part of the rows carry a size: once, few, many, or a class if the clone is expanded.

>TRBD2|TRBJ2-3|few|TRBV9
TGTGCCAGCAGCGTAGGGAGCGGGAGCATGGATACGCAGTATTTT
CASSVGSGSMDTQYF
>NA|TRBJ2-7|few|TRBV14
TGTGCCAGCAGCCCCCGACTAGTATCGGGTGAGCAGTACTTC
CASSPRLVSGEQYF
>TRBD1|TRBJ1-5|once|TRBV7-2
TGTGCCAGCAGCCCACCGACAGGGACGGGTCAGCCCCAGCATTTT
CASSPPTGTGQPQHF
>NA|TRBJ2-1|NA|TRBV11-2
TGTGCCAGCAGTCTTGGAGGGCTAGACAATGAGCAGTTCTTC
CASSLGGLDNEQFF
>NA|TRBJ1-1|NA|TRBV29-1
TGCAGCGTTGAAAGGCAGGGGAACACTGAAGCTTTCTTT
CSVERQGNTEAFF
>NA|TRBJ2-5|NA|TRBV9
TGTGCCAGCAGCTCTAGGGGGTACCAAGAGACCCAGTACTTC
CASSSRGYQETQYF
>NA|TRBJ1-4|NA|TRBV7-9
TGTGCCAGCAGCCAGCAAGGGGTTAATGAAAAACTGTTTTTT
CASSQQGVNEKLFF
>TRBD2|TRBJ2-2|NA|TRBV5-6
TGTGCCAGCAGCCCCTACTCGAGCGGGATTGCCGGGGAGCTGTTTTTT
CASSPYSSGIAGELFF
>NA|TRBJ1-2|few|TRBV6-6
TGTGCCAGTAGGGGGAGGGAGGGCTATGGCTACACCTTC
CASRGREGYGYTF
>NA|TRBJ1-1|NA|TRBV5-6
TGTGCCAGCAGCTTTGGGAGGAACACTGAAGCTTTCTTT
CASSFGRNTEAFF
>NA|TRBJ2-2|few|TRBV28
TGTGCCAGCAGTTTTGCGGCTGCCCCGGACACCGGGGAGCTGTTTTTT
CASSFAAAPDTGELFF
>TRBD2|TRBJ2-5|NA|TRBV4-2
TGTGCCAGCAGCCCGAGACTAGCGGGAGGATGGGAGACCCAGTACTTC
CASSPRLAGGWETQYF
>NA|TRBJ1-5|few|TRBV27
TGTGCCAGCAGTTGGGGGCCCTCTCAGCCCCAGCATTTT
CASSWGPSQPQHF
>NA|TRBJ2-3|NA|TRBV19
TGTGCCAGTAGTTCAGCGGGCCTCAGCACAGATACGCAGTATTTT
CASSSAGLSTDTQYF
>NA|TRBJ1-1|few|TRBV5-4
TGTGCCAGCAGCTTGAGGCAGGGTAACACTGAAGCTTTCTTT
CASSLRQGNTEAFF